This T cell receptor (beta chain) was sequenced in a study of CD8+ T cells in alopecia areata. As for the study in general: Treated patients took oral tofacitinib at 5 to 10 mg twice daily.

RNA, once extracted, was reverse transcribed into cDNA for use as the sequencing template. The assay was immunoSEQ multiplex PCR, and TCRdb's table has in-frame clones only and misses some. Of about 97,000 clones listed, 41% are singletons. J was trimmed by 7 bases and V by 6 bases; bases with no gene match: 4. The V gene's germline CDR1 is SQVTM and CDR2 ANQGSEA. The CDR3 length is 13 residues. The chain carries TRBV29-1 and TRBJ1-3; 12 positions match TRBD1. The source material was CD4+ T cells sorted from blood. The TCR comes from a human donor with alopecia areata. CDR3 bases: TGCAGCGTCGGGACAGGGGGCATGAACACCATATATTTT. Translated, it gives CSVGTGGMNTIYF.